This T cell receptor beta chain was recorded in a study of OX40 agonist ivuxolimab in advanced cancers. Study-level findings and limits: Mean expanded clone counts were higher in CD8+ than CD4+ T cells.

Here immunoSEQ multiplex PCR was the method, and the copy in TCRdb shows in-frame clones only, minus some. The data show about 83,000 clones, about 88% seen once. As concerns this clone: Its antigen is currently unknown.

In germline, CDR1 is SGHNT, CDR2 YENEEA. This CDR3 has 16 residues. Trimming cost V 0 bases and J 7 bases, with 17 bases left between them. This chain joins TRBV11-3 and TRBJ2-3, with TRBD2 as a possible D gene (5 bases). The sample here was CD4+ or CD8+ T cells sorted from blood, taken in a trial of the OX40 agonist ivuxolimab. This clonotype originated in an adult with an advanced solid tumor such as melanoma, head and neck, liver or kidney cancer. The CDR3 sequence: CASSLESRGGSYTQYF. CDR3 DNA sequence: TGTGCCAGCAGCTTAGAGTCCAGAGGAGGTTCATATACGCAGTATTTT.